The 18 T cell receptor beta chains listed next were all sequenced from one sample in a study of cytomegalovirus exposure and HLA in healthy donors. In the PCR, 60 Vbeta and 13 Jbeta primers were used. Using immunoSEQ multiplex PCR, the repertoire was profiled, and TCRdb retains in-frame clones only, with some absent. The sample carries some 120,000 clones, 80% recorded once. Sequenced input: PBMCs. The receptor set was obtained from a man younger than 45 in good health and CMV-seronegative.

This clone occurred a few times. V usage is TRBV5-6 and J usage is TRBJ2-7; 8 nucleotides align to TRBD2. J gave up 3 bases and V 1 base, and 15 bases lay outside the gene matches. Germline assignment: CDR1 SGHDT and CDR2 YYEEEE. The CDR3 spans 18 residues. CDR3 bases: TGTGCCAGCAGCTTGTTTCCAACCGCGCGGGAGGACCACTACGAGCAGTACTTC. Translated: CASSLFPTAREDHYEQYF.

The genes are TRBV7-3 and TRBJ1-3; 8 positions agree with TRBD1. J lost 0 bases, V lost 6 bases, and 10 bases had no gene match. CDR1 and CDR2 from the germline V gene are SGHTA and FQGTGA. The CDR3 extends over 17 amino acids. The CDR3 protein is CASSPTGGRGSGNTIYF. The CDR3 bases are TGTGCCAGCAGTCCTACAGGGGGAAGGGGCTCTGGAAACACCATATATTTT.

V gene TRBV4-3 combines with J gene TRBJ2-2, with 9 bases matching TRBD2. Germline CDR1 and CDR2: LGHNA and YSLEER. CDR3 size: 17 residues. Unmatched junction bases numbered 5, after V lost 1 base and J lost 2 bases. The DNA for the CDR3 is TGCGCCAGCAGCCAAGGGTCAGCGGGAGGAAACACCGGGGAGCTGTTTTTT. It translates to CASSQGSAGGNTGELFF.

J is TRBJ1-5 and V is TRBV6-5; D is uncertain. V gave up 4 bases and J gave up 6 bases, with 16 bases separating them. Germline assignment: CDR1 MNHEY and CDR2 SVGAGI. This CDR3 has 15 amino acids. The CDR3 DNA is TGTGCCAGCAGTTTCGGGTACCCGGTTGTTCAGCCCCAGCATTTT. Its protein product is CASSFGYPVVQPQHF.

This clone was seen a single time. As DNA, the CDR3 is TGTGCCAGCAATTCGGGGGGCGGGGAGACCCAGTACTTC. It encodes CASNSGGGETQYF. The V and J genes are TRBV2 and TRBJ2-5; TRBD2 might be the D (7 bases). The CDR3 covers 13 residues. V lost 7 bases and J 5 bases, leaving 14 bases between the germline ends. Germline CDR1 SNHLY, CDR2 FYNNEI.

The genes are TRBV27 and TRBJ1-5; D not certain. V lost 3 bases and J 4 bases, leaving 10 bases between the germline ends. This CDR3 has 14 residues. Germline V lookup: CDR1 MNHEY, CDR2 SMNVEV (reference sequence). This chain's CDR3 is CASSLVGVNQPQHF. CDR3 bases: TGTGCCAGCAGTTTGGTCGGGGTAAATCAGCCCCAGCATTTT.

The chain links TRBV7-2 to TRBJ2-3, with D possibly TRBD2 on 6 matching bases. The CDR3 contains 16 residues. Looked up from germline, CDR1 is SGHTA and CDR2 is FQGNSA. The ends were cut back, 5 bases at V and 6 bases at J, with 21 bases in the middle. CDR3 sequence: CASSPLPWRAADTQYF. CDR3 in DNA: TGTGCCAGCAGCCCCCTCCCATGGAGGGCGGCCGATACGCAGTATTTT.

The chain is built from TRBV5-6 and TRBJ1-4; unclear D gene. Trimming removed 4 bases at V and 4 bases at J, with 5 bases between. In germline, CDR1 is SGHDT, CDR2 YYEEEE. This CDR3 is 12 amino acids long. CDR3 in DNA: TGTGCCAGCAGCATTAATAATGAAAAACTGTTTTTT. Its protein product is CASSINNEKLFF.

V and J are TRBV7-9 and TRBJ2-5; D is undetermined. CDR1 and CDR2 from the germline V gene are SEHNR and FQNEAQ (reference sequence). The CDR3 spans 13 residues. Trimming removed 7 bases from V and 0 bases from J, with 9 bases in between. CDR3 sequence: CASIHTNQETQYF. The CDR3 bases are TGTGCCAGCATACACACAAACCAAGAGACCCAGTACTTC.

As DNA, the CDR3 is TGCGCCAGCAGCCAAGATACTCGTTGGGGCATAGAAACCGGGGAGCTGTTTTTT. Translating gives CASSQDTRWGIETGELFF. This chain uses TRBV4-1 with TRBJ2-2, with D perhaps TRBD1 (5 bases). Trimming cost V 0 bases and J 5 bases, with 19 bases left between them. Germline V gene sequence: CDR1 MGHRA, CDR2 YSYEKL. The CDR3 has 18 residues.

The CDR3 region is CASSVGGMNHQPQHF. The CDR3 DNA is TGTGCCAGCAGCGTAGGAGGAATGAACCATCAGCCCCAGCATTTT. The rearrangement links TRBV9 to TRBJ1-5; D not certain. V shed 0 bases and J shed 5 bases, with 12 bases lying between them. The CDR3 spans 15 residues. Germline values: CDR1 SGDLS, CDR2 YYNGEE.

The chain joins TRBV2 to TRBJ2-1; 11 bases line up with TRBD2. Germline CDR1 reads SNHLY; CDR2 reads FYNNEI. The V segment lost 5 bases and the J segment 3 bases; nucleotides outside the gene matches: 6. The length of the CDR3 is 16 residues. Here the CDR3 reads CASSYTTSGSYNEQFF. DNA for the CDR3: TGTGCCAGCAGTTACACAACTAGCGGGAGCTACAATGAGCAGTTCTTC.

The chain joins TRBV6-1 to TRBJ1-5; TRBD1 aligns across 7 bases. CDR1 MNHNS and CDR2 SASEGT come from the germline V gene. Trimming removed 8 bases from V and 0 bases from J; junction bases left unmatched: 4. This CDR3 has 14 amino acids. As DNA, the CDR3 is TGTGCCAGCGAGACAGGGCATAGCAATCAGCCCCAGCATTTT. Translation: CASETGHSNQPQHF.

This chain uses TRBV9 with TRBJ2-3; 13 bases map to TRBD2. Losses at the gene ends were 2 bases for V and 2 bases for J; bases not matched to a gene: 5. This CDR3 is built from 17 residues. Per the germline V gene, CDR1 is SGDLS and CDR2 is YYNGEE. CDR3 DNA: TGTGCCAGCAGCGTGGGGACTAGCGGGGACCTCACAGATACGCAGTATTTT. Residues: CASSVGTSGDLTDTQYF.

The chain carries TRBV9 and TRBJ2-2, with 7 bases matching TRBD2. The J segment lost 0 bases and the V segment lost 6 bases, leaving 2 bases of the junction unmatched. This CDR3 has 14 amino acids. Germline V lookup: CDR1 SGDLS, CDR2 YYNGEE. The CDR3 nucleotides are TGTGCCAGCACGGGGGGAGCGAACACCGGGGAGCTGTTTTTT. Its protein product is CASTGGANTGELFF.

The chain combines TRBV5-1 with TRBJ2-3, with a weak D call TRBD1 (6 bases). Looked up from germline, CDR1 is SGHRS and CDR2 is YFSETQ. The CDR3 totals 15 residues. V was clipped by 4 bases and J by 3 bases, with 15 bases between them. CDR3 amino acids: CASSLEDSTTDTQYF. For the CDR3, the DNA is TGCGCCAGCAGCCTGGAGGACAGTACAACAGATACGCAGTATTTT. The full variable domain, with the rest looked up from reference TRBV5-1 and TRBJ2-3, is KAGVTQTPRYLIKTRGQQVTLSCSPISGHRSVSWYQQTPGQGLQFLFEYFSETQRNKGNFPGRFSGRQFSNSRSEMNVSTLELGDSALYLCASSLEDSTTDTQYFGPGTRLTVL.

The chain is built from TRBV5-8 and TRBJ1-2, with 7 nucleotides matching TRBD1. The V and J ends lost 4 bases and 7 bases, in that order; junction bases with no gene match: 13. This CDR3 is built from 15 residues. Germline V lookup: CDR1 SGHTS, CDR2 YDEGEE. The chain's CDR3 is CASSGGTVSYGGYTF. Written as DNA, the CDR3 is TGTGCCAGCAGCGGCGGGACAGTATCCTATGGTGGCTACACCTTC.

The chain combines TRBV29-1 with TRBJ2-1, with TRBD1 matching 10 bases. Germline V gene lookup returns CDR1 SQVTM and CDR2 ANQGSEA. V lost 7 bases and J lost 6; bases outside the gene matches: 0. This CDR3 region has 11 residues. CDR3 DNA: TGCAGCGGGGACAGGGGCAATGAGCAGTTCTTC. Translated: CSGDRGNEQFF.